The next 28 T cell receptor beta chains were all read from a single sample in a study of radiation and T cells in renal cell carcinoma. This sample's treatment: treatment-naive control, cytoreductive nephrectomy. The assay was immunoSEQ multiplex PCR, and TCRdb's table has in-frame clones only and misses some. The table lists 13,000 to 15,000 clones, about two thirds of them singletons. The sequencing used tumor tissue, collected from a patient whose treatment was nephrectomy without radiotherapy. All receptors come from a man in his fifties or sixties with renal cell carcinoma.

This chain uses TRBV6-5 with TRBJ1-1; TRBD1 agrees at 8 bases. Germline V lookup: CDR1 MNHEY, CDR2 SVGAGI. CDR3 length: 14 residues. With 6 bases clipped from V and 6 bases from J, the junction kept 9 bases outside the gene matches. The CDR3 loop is CASRTGQAGAEAFF. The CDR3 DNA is TGTGCCAGCAGAACGGGACAGGCGGGCGCTGAAGCTTTCTTT.

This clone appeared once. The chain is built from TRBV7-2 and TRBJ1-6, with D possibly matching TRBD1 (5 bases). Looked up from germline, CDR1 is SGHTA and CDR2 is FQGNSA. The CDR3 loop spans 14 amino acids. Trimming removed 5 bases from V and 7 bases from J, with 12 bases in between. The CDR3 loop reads CASSRQLSNSPLHF. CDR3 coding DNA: TGTGCCAGCAGCCGACAGCTTAGCAATTCACCCCTCCACTTT.

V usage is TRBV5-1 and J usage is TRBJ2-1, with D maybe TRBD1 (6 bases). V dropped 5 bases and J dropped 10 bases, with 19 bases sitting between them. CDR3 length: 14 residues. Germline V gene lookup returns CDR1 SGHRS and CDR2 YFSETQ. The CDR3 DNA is TGCGCCAGCAGTTCTACATTACAGGGCGGGGAGCAGTTCTTC. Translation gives CASSSTLQGGEQFF.

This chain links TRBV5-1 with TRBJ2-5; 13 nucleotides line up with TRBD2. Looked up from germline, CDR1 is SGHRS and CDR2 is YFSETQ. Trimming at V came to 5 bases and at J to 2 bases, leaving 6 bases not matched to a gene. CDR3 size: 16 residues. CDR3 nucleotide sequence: TGCGCCAGCAGAACTAGCGGGGGGGCTTGGCAAGAGACCCAGTACTTC. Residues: CASRTSGGAWQETQYF.

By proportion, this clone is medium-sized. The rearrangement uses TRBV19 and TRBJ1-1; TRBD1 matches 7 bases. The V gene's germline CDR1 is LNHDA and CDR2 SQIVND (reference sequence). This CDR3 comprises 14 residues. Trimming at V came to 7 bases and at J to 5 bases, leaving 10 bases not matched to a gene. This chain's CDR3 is CASTGDSLGTEAFF. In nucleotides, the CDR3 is TGTGCCAGTACCGGGGACAGCCTAGGGACTGAAGCTTTCTTT.

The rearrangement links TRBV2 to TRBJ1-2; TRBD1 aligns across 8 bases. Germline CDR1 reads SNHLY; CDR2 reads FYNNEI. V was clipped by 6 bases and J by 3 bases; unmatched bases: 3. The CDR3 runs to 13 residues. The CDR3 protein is CASRPGQDYGYTF. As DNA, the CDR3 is TGTGCCAGCAGACCGGGACAGGACTATGGCTACACCTTC. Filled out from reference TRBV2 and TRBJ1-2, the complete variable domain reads EPEVTQTPSHQVTQMGQEVILRCVPISNHLYFYWYRQILGQKVEFLVSFYNNEISEKSEIFDDQFSVERPDGSNFTLKIRSTKLEDSAMYFCASRPGQDYGYTFGSGTRLTVV.

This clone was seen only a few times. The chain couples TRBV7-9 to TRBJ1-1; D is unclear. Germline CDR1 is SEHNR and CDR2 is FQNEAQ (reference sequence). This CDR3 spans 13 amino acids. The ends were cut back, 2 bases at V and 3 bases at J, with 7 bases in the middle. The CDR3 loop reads CASSLSGDTEAFF. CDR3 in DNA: TGTGCCAGCAGCTTAAGTGGGGACACTGAAGCTTTCTTT.

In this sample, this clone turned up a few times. As DNA, the CDR3 is TGCGCCAGCAGCTTGGGCCCCCTGGTGGGCCCCCAAAACTCCTACGAGCAGTACTTC. Protein: CASSLGPLVGPQNSYEQYF. The chain links TRBV5-1 to TRBJ2-7; D is uncertain. CDR1 and CDR2 (germline): SGHRS, YFSETQ. Between the trimmed V and J ends, which lost 0 bases and 0 bases, there was a span of 22 bases. The CDR3 runs 19 residues.

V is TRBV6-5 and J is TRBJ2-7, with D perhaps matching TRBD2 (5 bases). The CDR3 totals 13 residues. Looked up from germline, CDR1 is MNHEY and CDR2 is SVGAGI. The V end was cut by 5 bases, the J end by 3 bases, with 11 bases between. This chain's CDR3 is CASSPRAGYEQYF. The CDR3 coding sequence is TGTGCCAGCAGTCCCCGGGCGGGCTACGAGCAGTACTTC.

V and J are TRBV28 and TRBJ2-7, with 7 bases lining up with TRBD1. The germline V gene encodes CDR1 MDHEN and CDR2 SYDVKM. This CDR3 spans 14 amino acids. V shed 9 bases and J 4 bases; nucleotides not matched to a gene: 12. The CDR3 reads CASSPTGSVYEQYF. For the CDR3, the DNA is TGTGCCAGTTCACCGACAGGGTCAGTTTACGAGCAGTACTTC.

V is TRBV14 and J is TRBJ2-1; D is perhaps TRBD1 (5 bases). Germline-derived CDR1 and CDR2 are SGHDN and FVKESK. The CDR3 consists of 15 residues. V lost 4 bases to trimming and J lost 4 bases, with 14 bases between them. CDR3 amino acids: CASSPYGALYNEQFF. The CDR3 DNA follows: TGTGCCAGCAGCCCCTATGGGGCGTTGTACAATGAGCAGTTCTTC.

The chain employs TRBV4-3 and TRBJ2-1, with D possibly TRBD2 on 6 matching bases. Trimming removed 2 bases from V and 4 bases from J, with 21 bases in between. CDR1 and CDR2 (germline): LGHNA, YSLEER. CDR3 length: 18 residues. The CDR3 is CASSQRASASRVYNEQFF. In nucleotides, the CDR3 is TGCGCCAGCAGCCAAAGAGCTAGCGCCAGCCGGGTTTACAATGAGCAGTTCTTC.

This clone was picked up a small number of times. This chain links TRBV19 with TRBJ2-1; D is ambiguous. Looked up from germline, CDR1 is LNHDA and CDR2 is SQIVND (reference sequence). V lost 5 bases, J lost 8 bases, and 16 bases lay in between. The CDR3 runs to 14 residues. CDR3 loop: CASSPLTDIDEQFF. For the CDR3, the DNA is TGTGCCAGTAGTCCCCTGACCGATATCGATGAGCAGTTCTTC.

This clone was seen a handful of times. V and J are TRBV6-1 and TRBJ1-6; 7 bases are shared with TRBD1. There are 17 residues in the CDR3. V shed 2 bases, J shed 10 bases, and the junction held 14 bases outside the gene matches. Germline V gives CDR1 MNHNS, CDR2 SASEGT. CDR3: CASSEQSRGGLGSPLHF. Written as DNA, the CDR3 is TGTGCCAGCAGTGAACAATCCAGGGGGGGATTAGGGTCACCCCTCCACTTT.

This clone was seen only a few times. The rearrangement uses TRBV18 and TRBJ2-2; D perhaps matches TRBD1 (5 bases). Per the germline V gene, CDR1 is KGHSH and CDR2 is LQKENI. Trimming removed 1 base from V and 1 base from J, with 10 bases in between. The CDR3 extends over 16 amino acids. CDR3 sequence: CASSPQGLQNTGELFF. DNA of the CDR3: TGTGCCAGCTCACCACAGGGGCTACAGAACACCGGGGAGCTGTTTTTT.

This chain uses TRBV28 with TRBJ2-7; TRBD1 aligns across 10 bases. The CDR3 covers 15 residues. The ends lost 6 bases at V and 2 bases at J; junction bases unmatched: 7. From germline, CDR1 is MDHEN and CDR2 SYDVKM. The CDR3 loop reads CASRHGQGGPYEQYF. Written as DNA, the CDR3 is TGTGCCAGCAGACATGGACAGGGGGGGCCCTACGAGCAGTACTTC.

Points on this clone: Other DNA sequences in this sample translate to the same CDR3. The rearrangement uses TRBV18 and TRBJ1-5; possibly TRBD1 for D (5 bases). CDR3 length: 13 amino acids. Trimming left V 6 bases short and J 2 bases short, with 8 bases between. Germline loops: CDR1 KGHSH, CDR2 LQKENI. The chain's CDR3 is CASSQGRNQPQHF. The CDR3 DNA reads TGTGCCAGCTCCCAGGGCCGCAATCAGCCCCAGCATTTT.

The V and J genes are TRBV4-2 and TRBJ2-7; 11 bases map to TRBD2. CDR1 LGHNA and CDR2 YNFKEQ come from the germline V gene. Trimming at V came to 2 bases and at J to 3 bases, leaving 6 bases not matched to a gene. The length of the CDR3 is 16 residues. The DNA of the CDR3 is TGTGCCAGCAGCCAACATAGCGGGGGGGCTGTCTACGAGCAGTACTTC. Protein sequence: CASSQHSGGAVYEQYF.

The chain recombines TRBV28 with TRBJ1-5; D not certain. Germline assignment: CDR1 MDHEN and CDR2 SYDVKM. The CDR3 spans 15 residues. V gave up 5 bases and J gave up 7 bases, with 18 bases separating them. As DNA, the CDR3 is TGTGCCAGCAGTCCCCTGGCCAGAGCCTTCCAGCCCCAGCATTTT. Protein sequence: CASSPLARAFQPQHF.

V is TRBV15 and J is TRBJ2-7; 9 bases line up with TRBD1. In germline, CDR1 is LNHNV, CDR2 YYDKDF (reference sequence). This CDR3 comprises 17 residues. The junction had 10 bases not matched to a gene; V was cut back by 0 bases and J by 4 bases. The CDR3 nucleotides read TGTGCCACCAGCAGAGAACGAGGCACAGGGGGCTCATACGAGCAGTACTTC. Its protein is CATSRERGTGGSYEQYF.

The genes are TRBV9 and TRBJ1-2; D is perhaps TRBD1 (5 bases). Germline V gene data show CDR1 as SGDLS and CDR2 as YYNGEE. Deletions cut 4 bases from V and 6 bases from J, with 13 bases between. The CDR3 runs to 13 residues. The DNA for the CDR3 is TGTGCCAGCAGCCTTGCCGGAGGGGATGGCTACACCTTC. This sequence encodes CASSLAGGDGYTF. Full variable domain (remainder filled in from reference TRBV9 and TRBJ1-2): DSGVTQTPKHLITATGQRVTLRCSPRSGDLSVYWYQQSLDQGLQFLIQYYNGEERAKGNILERFSAQQFPDLHSELNLSSLELGDSALYFCASSLAGGDGYTFGSGTRLTVV.

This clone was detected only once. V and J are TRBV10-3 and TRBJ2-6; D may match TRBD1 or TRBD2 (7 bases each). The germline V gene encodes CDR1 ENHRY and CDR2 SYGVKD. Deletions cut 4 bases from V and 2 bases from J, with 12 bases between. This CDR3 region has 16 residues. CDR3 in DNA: TGTGCCATCAGTGGCTCAGGGGGGGCTGGGGCCAACGTCCTGACTTTC. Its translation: CAISGSGGAGANVLTF.

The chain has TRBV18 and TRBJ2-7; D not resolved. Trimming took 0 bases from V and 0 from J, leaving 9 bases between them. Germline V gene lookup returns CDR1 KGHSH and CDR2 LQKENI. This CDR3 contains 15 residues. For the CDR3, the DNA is TGTGCCAGCTCACCACCCGACCCGGCCTCCTACGAGCAGTACTTC. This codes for CASSPPDPASYEQYF.

This chain's CDR3 is CASSYRPISNEKLFF. The DNA of the CDR3 is TGTGCCAGCAGTTACCGGCCGATCTCTAATGAAAAACTGTTTTTT. This rearrangement joins TRBV6-6 to TRBJ1-4; D is ambiguous. Per germline, CDR1 MNHNY and CDR2 SVGAGI (reference sequence). CDR3 length: 15 amino acids. Trimming took off 2 bases at V and 3 bases at J, with 10 bases between the two ends.

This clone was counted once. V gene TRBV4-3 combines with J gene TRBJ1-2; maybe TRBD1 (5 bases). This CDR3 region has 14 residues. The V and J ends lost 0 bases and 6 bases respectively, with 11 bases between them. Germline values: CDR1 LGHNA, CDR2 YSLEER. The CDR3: CASSQDGQGNGYTF. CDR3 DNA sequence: TGCGCCAGCAGCCAAGATGGCCAGGGTAATGGCTACACCTTC.

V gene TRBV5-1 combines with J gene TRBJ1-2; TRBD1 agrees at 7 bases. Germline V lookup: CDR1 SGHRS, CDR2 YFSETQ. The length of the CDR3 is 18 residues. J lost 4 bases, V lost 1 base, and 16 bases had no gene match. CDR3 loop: CASSLSGSQGMMSYGYTF. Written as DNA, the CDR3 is TGCGCCAGCAGCTTGAGTGGTTCACAGGGGATGATGAGCTATGGCTACACCTTC.

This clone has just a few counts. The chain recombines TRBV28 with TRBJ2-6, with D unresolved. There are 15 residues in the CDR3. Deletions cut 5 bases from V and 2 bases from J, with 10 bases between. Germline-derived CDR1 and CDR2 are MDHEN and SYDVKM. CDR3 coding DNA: TGTGCCAGCAGTCCGCTAGGGACTGGGGCCAACGTCCTGACTTTC. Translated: CASSPLGTGANVLTF.

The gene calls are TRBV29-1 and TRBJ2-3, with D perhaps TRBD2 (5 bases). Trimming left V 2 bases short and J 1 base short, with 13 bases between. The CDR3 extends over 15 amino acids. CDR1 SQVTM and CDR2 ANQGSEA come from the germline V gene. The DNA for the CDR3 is TGCAGCGTTGAAAAGAGGGAACGGGGCACAGATACGCAGTATTTT. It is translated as CSVEKRERGTDTQYF.